This T cell receptor beta chain was sequenced in a study of blood T cell repertoires in COVID-19. In the study overall: The United States, Italy and Spain supplied acute and convalescent COVID-19 samples.

The authors' processing: Reference gene primer amplification in the assay estimated nucleated cell counts. Clones were read by immunoSEQ multiplex PCR, and TCRdb kept only the in-frame ones, dropping some. That table supplies the V and J calls and clone size; D and trimming were determined from the DNA. The sample shows just over 300,000 clones, approximately 90% of them seen only once. This clone was detected only once. The germline V gene encodes CDR1 MNHEY and CDR2 SMNVEV (reference sequence). The CDR3 spans 17 residues. Participants, roughly 18 to 89 years old, spanned fewer than 25 US areas. Membership in each cohort depended on participant-reported clinical history.

This sequence was found in a woman under 30 who had recovered from COVID-19. Sample: PBMCs or T cells enriched from blood (not recorded which). The gene calls are TRBV27 and TRBJ2-5; the D gene is possibly TRBD2 (5 bases). In DNA form, the CDR3 reads TGTGACCCTCCCGGCGGAAAGGTTACAGCGCCGGGGGAGACCCAGTACTTC. This codes for CDPPGGKVTAPGETQYF.